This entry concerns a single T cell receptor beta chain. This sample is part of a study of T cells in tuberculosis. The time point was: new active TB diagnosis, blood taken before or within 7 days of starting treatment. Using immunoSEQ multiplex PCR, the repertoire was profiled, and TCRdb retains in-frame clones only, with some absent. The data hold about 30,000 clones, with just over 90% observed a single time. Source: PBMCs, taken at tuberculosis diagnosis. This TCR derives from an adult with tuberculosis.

CDR3 protein: CASSARGADYGYTF. In DNA, the CDR3 is TGTGCCAGCAGCGCCCGTGGGGCAGACTATGGCTACACCTTC. The chain links TRBV9 to TRBJ1-2; TRBD1 might be the D (5 bases). Trimming left V 3 bases short and J 3 bases short, with 12 bases between. The CDR3 has 14 amino acids. Germline CDR1 reads SGDLS; CDR2 reads YYNGEE.